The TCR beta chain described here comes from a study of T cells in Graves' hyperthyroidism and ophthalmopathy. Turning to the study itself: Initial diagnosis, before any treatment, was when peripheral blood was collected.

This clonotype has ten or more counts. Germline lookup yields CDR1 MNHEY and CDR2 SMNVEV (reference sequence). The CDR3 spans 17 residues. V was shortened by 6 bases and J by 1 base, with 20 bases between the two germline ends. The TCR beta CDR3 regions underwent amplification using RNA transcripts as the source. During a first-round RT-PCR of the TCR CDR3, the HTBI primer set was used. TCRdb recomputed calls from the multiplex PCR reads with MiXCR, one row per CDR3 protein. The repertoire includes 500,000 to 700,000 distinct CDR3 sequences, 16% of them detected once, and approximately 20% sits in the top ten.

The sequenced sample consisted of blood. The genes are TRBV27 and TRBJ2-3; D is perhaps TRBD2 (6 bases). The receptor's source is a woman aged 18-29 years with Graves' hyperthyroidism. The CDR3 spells CASRLLVAGRGTDTQYF. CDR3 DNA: TGTGCCAGCAGGCTATTGGTGGCGGGACGGGGCACAGATACGCAGTATTTT.